Described below is a single TCR beta chain sequence and its context. This receptor's antigen is unknown. Base-call qualities are not available, and no considerably larger clone is one nucleotide away. This sample is drawn from a study of siplizumab effects on memory and regulatory T cells (dated by TCRdb to the late 2010s). Concerning the study at large: The study looked at the effect of siplizumab, an anti-CD2 antibody, on alloreactive T-cell subsets in allogeneic mixed lymphocyte reactions made from human PBMCs.

Unstimulated CD4+ memory cells were also sequenced in three donor pairs, together with CD4+ naive, CD8+ TEMRA, CD8+ naive and CD8+ effector memory subsets. Sorted unstimulated T cells and proliferating T cells recovered from mixed lymphocyte reactions underwent TCRbeta CDR3 sequencing. Fresh whole blood from about ten HLA-typed healthy donors served as the source for isolating PBMCs. Summary of the overall study and its limitations: Whether proliferating Tregs from siplizumab cultures actually had suppressive function was not functionally confirmed. Siplizumab significantly lowered the cumulative frequency of alloreactive sequences that could be traced to unstimulated CD4+ memory T cells. Roughly 75-97% of proliferating CD4+ or CD8+ clones could not be assigned a naive or memory phenotype. Sequences below about 10^-5 frequency were poorly captured, so only a minor fraction of alloreactive clones could be mapped to unstimulated subsets. Greater diversity appeared to be present in unstimulated naive T cells than in memory T cells, and a substantial contribution to the alloresponse seemed to be made by naive cells. Among mappable alloreactive CD4+ clones, an average Treg-derived fraction of over 60% was observed with siplizumab, compared with roughly 27% in control reactions.

Libraries were constructed by the immunoSEQ multiplex PCR assay. The deep sequencing platform assayed roughly 10^5 TCR templates per sample. Genomic DNA extracted from sorted T cells was used for TCRbeta CDR3 sequencing. Under the source paper's analysis protocol: The R programming language was used for clonal analysis of TCRbeta CDR3 data. Alloreactive CD4+ and CD8+ clones were defined by comparing unstimulated samples with post-reaction CFSE-low samples. Regulatory or non-regulatory origin of alloreactive CD4+ clones was assigned by matching sequences to the sorted unstimulated Treg and non-Treg repertoires. TCRdb stores this immuneACCESS table with in-frame sequences only. Part of the clones is absent; in the studies checked, under half of the shortfall reflects unresolved V genes, and no reason is known for the rest. Clone size and the V and J calls come from that table; the DNA yielded D and trimming. In all, the sample holds some 40,000 clones, and around 90% of those were seen once. The leading ten clones occupy less than 0.25% of the sample.

Counted from cysteine to phenylalanine, this CDR3 has 14 amino acids. Only CDR3 DNA is held: 42 bases, read in frame from base 1. The V end gives up 4 bases and the J end 4 bases, leaving 4 bases in the junction not matched to a gene. Taken from the germline V gene (reference sequence), the CDR1 and CDR2 loops are SGHNT and YYREEE. The receptor chain draws on TRBV5-4 and TRBJ2-7; 11 nucleotides in the junction match TRBD1. Sequenced: naive CD4+ T cells sorted from blood. The sample's cell subset or site label is to be understood as: unstimulated naive T cells. This clonotype originated in a human donor in good health. Read as DNA, the sequence is TGTGCCAGCAGCCCCGGACAGGGGGCGTACGAGCAGTACTTC. The encoded protein is CASSPGQGAYEQYF.